These 3 T cell receptor beta chains were all obtained from the same sample, sequenced in a study of blood T cell repertoires in COVID-19. Clones were read by immunoSEQ multiplex PCR, and TCRdb kept only the in-frame ones, dropping some. The sample carries some 250,000 clones, more than 70% recorded once. Sequencing was done on a sample of peripheral blood. The source is a middle-aged woman who had recovered from COVID-19.

J is TRBJ1-2 and V is TRBV14, with 10 bases fitting TRBD1. Germline values: CDR1 SGHDN, CDR2 FVKESK. The CDR3 extends over 16 amino acids. The trim removed 2 bases at V and 2 bases at J, leaving 5 bases unmatched. The CDR3 here is CASSQRTGGDNYGYTF. As DNA, the CDR3 is TGTGCCAGCAGCCAACGGACAGGGGGTGACAACTATGGCTACACCTTC.

In this sample, this clone turned up a few times. A much larger clone sits a single nucleotide away, making a read error possible. The genes are TRBV6-4 and TRBJ2-3; 8 positions agree with TRBD2. Germline V gene sequence: CDR1 MRHNA, CDR2 SNTAGT. The junction had 1 base not matched to a gene; V was cut back by 0 bases and J by 2 bases. This CDR3 has 15 residues. The CDR3 DNA is TGTGCCAGCAGTGACTCTAGCGGGAACACAGATACGCAGTATTTT. This encodes CASSDSSGNTDTQYF.

This rearrangement joins TRBV11-2 to TRBJ1-1; possible D gene TRBD1, 6 bases. The CDR3 is 13 amino acids. Germline loops: CDR1 SGHAT, CDR2 FQNNGV. Trimming took 5 bases from V and 5 from J, leaving 12 bases between them. The CDR3 loop reads CASSLQRGTEAFF. As DNA, the CDR3 is TGTGCCAGCAGCCTACAGAGGGGGACTGAAGCTTTCTTT.